Described below is a single T cell receptor (beta chain) sequence and its context. Its antigen remains unidentified. It has no much larger one-base neighbor in the sample; base qualities were not kept. V is pared back by 0 bases and J by 2 bases, with 8 bases lying between the germline termini. The CDR3 goes from the cysteine to the phenylalanine over 15 residues. Only CDR3 DNA is held: 45 bases, read in frame from base 1. CDR1 and CDR2 are drawn from the germline V gene: SGHVS, FNYEAQ. These data come from a study of blood T cell repertoires in COVID-19 (dated by TCRdb to 2018 to 2021). General notes on the study: Samples covering the acute and convalescent phases of COVID-19 were provided by collaborators in the United States, Italy and Spain. The repertoires were released in a freely available public database meant as a resource for research on the immune response to SARS-CoV-2. Deeply sampled blood TCRbeta repertoires from subjects exposed to, actively infected with, or recovered from COVID-19 were included in the dataset. Where available, HLA class I and class II types were obtained from metadata supplied by the sample provider rather than from assay-based typing. The sample metadata nearly always contained a de-identified subject ID, COVID-19 status, age in years and sex. Samples came from the ongoing ImmuneRACE study (first 160 participants) plus 1,254 subjects from 6 global collaborators. The material from the prospective study consisted of cDNA or gDNA derived from T cells, B-cell-depleted T cells, or PBMCs.

A second Seattle source provided samples from volunteer blood donors who had recovered from COVID-19. Each collaborating institution followed its own protocols to collect whole blood in K2EDTA tubes. For TCRbeta analysis, collaborator samples were shipped as frozen whole blood, as isolated PBMCs, or as DNA extracted from either sample type. Overall results and qualifications from the work: Clinical and demographic metadata were provided uncurated, with the amount varying by source and participant.

TCRbeta CDR3 regions were amplified from genomic DNA by means of the immunoSEQ Assay, a bias-controlled multiplex PCR. Turning to the authors' computational methods: Nucleated cell counts per sample were estimated from amplification of reference gene primers within the assay. Sequence reads were collapsed and filtered to measure the absolute abundance of every unique TCRbeta CDR3 rearrangement. For each sample, productive Simpson clonality was calculated by taking the square root of Simpson's diversity index across productive rearrangements. Held by TCRdb, this immuneACCESS table contains in-frame sequences only and omits some clones. Under half of the omission traces to an unresolved V gene where checked; the cause of the rest is unknown. The DNA was the basis for D and trimming; V, J and clone size are from that table. This sample lists over 150,000 clones; roughly 89% were detected once. 3% to 4% of the sample belongs to the ten largest clones.

The receptor's source is an older woman who had recovered from COVID-19. Sample: peripheral blood. Rearrangement joined TRBV7-6 to TRBJ2-1; TRBD2 could be the D gene, as 6 bases match. Read as DNA, the sequence is TGTGCCAGCAGCTTAGCGGGGGGAACCTACAATGAGCAGTTCTTC. Translated, it reads CASSLAGGTYNEQFF.